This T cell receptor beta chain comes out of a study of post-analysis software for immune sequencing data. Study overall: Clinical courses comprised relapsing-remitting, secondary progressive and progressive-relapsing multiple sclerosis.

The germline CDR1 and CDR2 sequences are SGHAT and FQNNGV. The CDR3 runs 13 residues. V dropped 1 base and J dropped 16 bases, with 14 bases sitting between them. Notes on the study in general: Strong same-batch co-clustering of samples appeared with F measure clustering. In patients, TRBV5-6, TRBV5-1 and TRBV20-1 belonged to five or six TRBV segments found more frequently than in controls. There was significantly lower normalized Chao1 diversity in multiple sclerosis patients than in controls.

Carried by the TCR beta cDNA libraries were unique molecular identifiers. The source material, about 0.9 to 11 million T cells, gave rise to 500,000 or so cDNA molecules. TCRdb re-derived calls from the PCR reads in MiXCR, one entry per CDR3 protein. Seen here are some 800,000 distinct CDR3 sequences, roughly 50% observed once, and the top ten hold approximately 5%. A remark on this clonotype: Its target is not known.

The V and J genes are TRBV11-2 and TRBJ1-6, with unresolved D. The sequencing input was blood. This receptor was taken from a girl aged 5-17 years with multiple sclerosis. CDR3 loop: CASSLALKPHLHF. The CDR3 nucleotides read TGTGCCAGCAGCTTAGCCTTAAAACCCCATCTCCACTTT.